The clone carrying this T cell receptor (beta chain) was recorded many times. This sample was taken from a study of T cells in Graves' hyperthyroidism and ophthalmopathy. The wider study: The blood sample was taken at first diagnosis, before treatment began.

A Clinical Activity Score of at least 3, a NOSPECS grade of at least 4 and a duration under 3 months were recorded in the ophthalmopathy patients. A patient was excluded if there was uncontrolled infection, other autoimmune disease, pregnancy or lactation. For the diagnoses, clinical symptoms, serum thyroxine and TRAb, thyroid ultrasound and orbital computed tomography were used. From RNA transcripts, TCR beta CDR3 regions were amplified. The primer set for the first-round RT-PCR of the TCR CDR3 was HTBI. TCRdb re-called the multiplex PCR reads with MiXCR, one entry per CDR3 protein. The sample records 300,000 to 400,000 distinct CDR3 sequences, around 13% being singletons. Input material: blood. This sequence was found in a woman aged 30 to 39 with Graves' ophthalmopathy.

Written as DNA, the CDR3 is TGTGCCAGCAGTTTTCGACCAGCCCCTGGGGAGCAGTACTTC. Encoded protein: CASSFRPAPGEQYF. The V and J genes are TRBV28 and TRBJ2-7; D unresolved. Germline V gives CDR1 MDHEN, CDR2 SYDVKM. CDR3 length: 14 amino acids. Deletions cut 3 bases from V and 7 bases from J, with 16 bases between.